The next 15 T cell receptor beta chains were all read from a single sample in a study of read filtering for tumor transcriptome and immune sequencing. This library used 300 to 500 ng RNA and molecular barcoded adaptors spanning alpha/delta and beta/gamma chains. TCRdb passed the reads through MiXCR, listing each CDR3 protein once. The sample consists of 130,000 or so distinct CDR3 sequences, around 13% of them appearing once. Sequencing was carried out using a population of CD138-negative cells sorted from bone marrow. The receptors were sampled from a donor aged 40 or older with multiple myeloma.

A note on this clonotype: Given a much more abundant clone one base away, this may be a read error. The chain employs TRBV12-3 or TRBV12-4 and TRBJ1-1, with D possibly being TRBD1 (6 bases). V lost 7 bases to trimming and J lost 4 bases, with 19 bases between them. This CDR3 is built from 15 residues. The DNA of the CDR3 is TGTGCCAGCACTTTCATACTTACAGGGCCCACTGAAGCTTTCTTT. This sequence encodes CASTFILTGPTEAFF.

There are a few counts of this clonotype. An end of the junction does not agree with germline; a read error may underlie this. The chain is built from TRBV30 and TRBJ1-1; 8 bases match TRBD1. The CDR3 covers 15 residues. Per the germline V gene, CDR1 is GTSNPN and CDR2 is SVGIG (reference sequence). The CDR3 spells CAWSAQTGANTEAVF. The CDR3 DNA reads TGTGCCTGGAGTGCCCAGACAGGGGCGAACACTGAAGCTGTCTTT.

This chain links TRBV4-2 with TRBJ2-1; D might be TRBD2 (6 bases). The J call may not be correct, given that the DNA end is closer to TRBJ2-5. Per the germline V gene, CDR1 is LGHNA and CDR2 is YNFKEQ. The CDR3 is 18 amino acids. The CDR3 protein is CASSQVELAENRWETQYF. CDR3 coding DNA: TGTGCCAGCAGCCAAGTCGAGTTAGCGGAAAATCGATGGGAGACCCAGTACTTC.

This clonotype has a count of ten or more. V gene TRBV6-6 combines with J gene TRBJ2-1; D possibly corresponds to TRBD2 (6 bases). The CDR3 is 16 residues long. Germline V gene sequence: CDR1 MNHNY, CDR2 SVGAGI (reference sequence). V lost 6 bases and J lost 0, with 15 bases in between. CDR3 coding DNA: TGTGCCAGCAGGAATCTAGCGCCGAGCTCCTACAATGAGCAGTTCTTC. Translated: CASRNLAPSSYNEQFF.

This clonotype was picked up many times. This chain connects TRBV19 to TRBJ1-2; unclear D gene. From germline, CDR1 is LNHDA and CDR2 SQIVND (reference sequence). The V gene lost 9 bases and the J gene lost 0 bases, with 17 bases spanning the gap. This CDR3 is 15 amino acids long. CDR3 sequence reads: CASLEQDQANYGYTF. CDR3 DNA sequence: TGTGCCAGCCTGGAGCAGGACCAAGCTAACTATGGCTACACCTTC.

This clonotype came up a few times. The V and J genes are TRBV6-5 and TRBJ2-1; 11 positions agree with TRBD2. V was pared by 2 bases and J by 13 bases, with 10 bases of the junction left unmatched. Germline V gene lookup returns CDR1 MNHEY and CDR2 SVGAGI. This CDR3 spans 15 amino acids. CDR3 sequence (DNA): TGTGCCAGCAGTTACCTGAAACTAGCGGGAGCCTTCCAGTTCTTC. The encoded protein is CASSYLKLAGAFQFF.

This clonotype was recorded many times. The chain is built from TRBV6-5 and TRBJ2-1; TRBD2 aligns across 14 bases. Germline CDR1 reads MNHEY; CDR2 reads SVGAGI. Trimming took 0 bases from V and 13 from J; bases not matched to a gene: 5. This CDR3 has 15 residues. The CDR3, as DNA: TGTGCCAGCAGTTACTCGGAGGGACTAGCGGGAGATCAGTTCTTC. It is translated as CASSYSEGLAGDQFF.

This clonotype was picked up a small number of times. The chain employs TRBV30 and TRBJ2-5, with 10 bases identical to TRBD2. J was trimmed by 4 bases and V by 2 bases; bases with no gene match: 4. Germline lookup yields CDR1 GTSNPN and CDR2 SVGIG (reference sequence). The CDR3 is 14 residues long. Written as DNA, the CDR3 is TGTGCCTGGAGTTCCCCTAGCGGGGGAGAGACCCAGTACTTC. This codes for CAWSSPSGGETQYF.

At least ten counts were recorded for this clonotype. The CDR3 reads CASSPTGQTYYEQYF. The CDR3 nucleotides are TGTGCCAGCAGTCCGACGGGACAAACTTACTACGAGCAGTACTTC. The genes are TRBV13 and TRBJ2-7, with D possibly TRBD1 on 6 matching bases. The CDR3 has 15 amino acids. Germline assignment: CDR1 PRHDT and CDR2 FYEKMQ (reference sequence). The V end was cut by 6 bases, the J end by 3 bases, with 18 bases between.

A remark on this clonotype: A much larger clone lies one base from this, so it may be a read error. This sequence joins TRBV20-1 and TRBJ2-7; D unresolved. Germline V lookup: CDR1 DFQATT, CDR2 SNEGSKA (reference sequence). This CDR3 is built from 13 residues. CDR3 bases: TGCATTGCTAGAGACTTCTACTCCTACGAGCAGTACTTC. This translates into CIARDFYSYEQYF.

In its sample, this clonotype was seen a few times. Since a much larger clone is just one base distant, this may be a read error. The CDR3 is CSVIAGRQNTDAFF. CDR3 coding DNA: TGCAGCGTGATAGCGGGCAGGCAGAACACTGACGCTTTCTTT. This chain links TRBV29-1 with TRBJ1-1; D gene ambiguous. The CDR3 runs 14 residues. CDR1 is SQVTM and CDR2 is ANQGSEA in the germline V gene.

The chain combines TRBV4-1 with TRBJ1-3; D uncertain. The germline CDR1 and CDR2 sequences are MGHRA and YSYEKL. CDR3 size: 16 residues. V was shortened by 0 bases and J by 2 bases, with 11 bases between the two germline ends. In nucleotides, the CDR3 is TGCGCCAGCAGCCAAGATCGGCCCTTCCCTGGAAACACCATATATTTT. Encoded protein: CASSQDRPFPGNTIYF.

This clonotype was seen at least ten times. The rearrangement uses TRBV29-1 and TRBJ2-1; 15 nucleotides align to TRBD2. With V trimmed by 4 bases and J by 2 bases, 3 bases remained unmatched. This CDR3 contains 16 residues. Germline V lookup: CDR1 SQVTM, CDR2 ANQGSEA. The CDR3 DNA sequence: TGCAGCGTTGTCGGGACTAGCGGGAGGCCCTACAATGAGCAGTTCTTC. Amino acids: CSVVGTSGRPYNEQFF.

Notes on this clonotype: This likely traces to a read error, being one base from a far larger clone. V is TRBV20-1 and J is TRBJ2-1; TRBD1 aligns across 9 bases. This CDR3 spans 13 amino acids. Germline CDR1 is DFQATT and CDR2 is SNEGSKA (reference sequence). Losses at the gene ends were 7 bases for V and 13 bases for J; bases not matched to a gene: 14. CDR3 residues: CSGSTGGIGTQFF. Here the CDR3 DNA reads TGCAGTGGTTCGACAGGGGGAATCGGGACCCAGTTCTTC.

The table lists this clonotype with many counts. V gene TRBV27 combines with J gene TRBJ2-1; TRBD2 matches at 8 bases. The CDR3 totals 16 residues. V lost 5 bases to trimming and J lost 5 bases; unmatched junction nucleotides: 11. Germline CDR1 is MNHEY and CDR2 is SMNVEV (reference sequence). CDR3 nucleotide sequence: TGTGCCAGCAGTCACACCCGGACTAGCAGGGACAATGAGCAGTTCTTC. It translates to CASSHTRTSRDNEQFF.